This T cell receptor beta chain appears in the sequencing data of a study of cytomegalovirus exposure and HLA in healthy donors. For the study at large: In terms of ancestry, the Caucasian-associated cluster contained around 79% of the roughly 360 genotyped donors. General study findings and limits: Researchers reported in a later analysis that a missense DCLRE1C variant was tied to TCR beta V- and J-gene trimming. Later analysis indicated greater clonal expansion among HLA-associated TCR beta chains than among equally common other chains.

As for this clone: Its antigen is currently unknown.

V gave up 6 bases and J gave up 5 bases, with 10 bases separating them. The CDR3 loop spans 12 amino acids. The germline V gene encodes CDR1 MDHEN and CDR2 SYDVKM. A multiplex PCR was run with 60 Vbeta primers and 13 Jbeta primers. TCRdb's copy holds only in-frame clones and misses some; the assay was immunoSEQ multiplex PCR. This table has about 200,000 clones, around 79% appearing once. This chain links TRBV28 with TRBJ1-1; D unclear. The TCR was taken from a woman between 50 and 59 years old in good health and CMV-seronegative. Material: PBMCs. Written as DNA, the CDR3 is TGTGCCAGCAGCCTGCTGAGGACTGAAGCTTTCTTT. Its protein is CASSLLRTEAFF.